These T cell receptor beta chains were read from a single sample in a study of blood T cell repertoires in COVID-19. Clones were read by immunoSEQ multiplex PCR, and TCRdb kept only the in-frame ones, dropping some. This table has about 670,000 clones, 85% to 90% appearing once. Sequenced material: peripheral blood. The receptors here all came from a young woman with acute or convalescent COVID-19. Each CDR3 is given with its conserved first and last residue. The order of the fields is D gene, V gene, clone size, J gene, CDR3 DNA, CDR3 protein. A D gene is named only where the DNA matches it firmly. Not every row has a clone size; where given, it reads once, few, many or a size class.

D gene: TRBD1
V gene: TRBV9
clone size: .
J gene: TRBJ1-3
CDR3 DNA: TGTGCCAGCAGCGTATCGGGGGACAGTGGAAACACCATATATTTT
CDR3 protein: CASSVSGDSGNTIYF

D gene: .
V gene: TRBV2
clone size: .
J gene: TRBJ1-5
CDR3 DNA: TGTGCCAGCAGCCGGACGGGAGGGAATCAGCCCCAGCATTTT
CDR3 protein: CASSRTGGNQPQHF

D gene: TRBD1
V gene: TRBV5-1
clone size: few
J gene: TRBJ2-1
CDR3 DNA: TGCGCCAGCAGTTCGGGACAGGGGACCAATGAGCAGTTCTTC
CDR3 protein: CASSSGQGTNEQFF

D gene: TRBD1
V gene: TRBV4-1
clone size: .
J gene: TRBJ1-2
CDR3 DNA: TGCGCCAGCAGCCCAGAGACAGGGAGGTTCAACTATGGCTACACCTTC
CDR3 protein: CASSPETGRFNYGYTF

D gene: .
V gene: TRBV27
clone size: .
J gene: TRBJ1-5
CDR3 DNA: TGTGCCAGCAGTTTTTCTTGGGGGGGTGTTAATCAGCCCCAGCATTTT
CDR3 protein: CASSFSWGGVNQPQHF

D gene: .
V gene: TRBV10-2
clone size: .
J gene: TRBJ2-7
CDR3 DNA: TGCGCCAGCAGTGAGGTTCAGGGGTACGAGCAGTACTTC
CDR3 protein: CASSEVQGYEQYF

D gene: TRBD1
V gene: TRBV4-3
clone size: .
J gene: TRBJ2-2
CDR3 DNA: TGCGCCAGCAGCCCACAGCAGGGGGCAAAGGAGCTGTTTTTT
CDR3 protein: CASSPQQGAKELFF

D gene: .
V gene: TRBV18
clone size: .
J gene: TRBJ1-4
CDR3 DNA: TGTGCCAGCTCACCATTCCGGGGGGAAAAACTGTTTTTT
CDR3 protein: CASSPFRGEKLFF

D gene: .
V gene: TRBV7-9
clone size: .
J gene: TRBJ2-1
CDR3 DNA: TGTGCCAGCAGCTTGGGGAGCTCCTACAATGAGCAGTTCTTC
CDR3 protein: CASSLGSSYNEQFF

D gene: .
V gene: TRBV4-2
clone size: few
J gene: TRBJ2-2
CDR3 DNA: TGTGCCAGCAGCCAAGATCTAGACACCGGGGAGCTGTTTTTT
CDR3 protein: CASSQDLDTGELFF

D gene: TRBD1
V gene: TRBV30
clone size: .
J gene: TRBJ2-2
CDR3 DNA: TGTGCCTGGACCGTGGGGGACAGTGACACCGGGGAGCTGTTTTTT
CDR3 protein: CAWTVGDSDTGELFF

D gene: .
V gene: TRBV19
clone size: .
J gene: TRBJ1-3
CDR3 DNA: TGTGCCAGTAGTGGTCCGGGGGAAGCACTCCTCATCTCTGGAAACACCATATATTTT
CDR3 protein: CASSGPGEALLISGNTIYF

D gene: .
V gene: TRBV9
clone size: .
J gene: TRBJ2-7
CDR3 DNA: TGTGCCAGCAGCGTAGTGGACAGCTCCTACGAGCAGTACTTC
CDR3 protein: CASSVVDSSYEQYF

D gene: TRBD1
V gene: TRBV27
clone size: .
J gene: TRBJ1-5
CDR3 DNA: TGTGCCAGCCCACCCCCCGGGACAGGGAAGGGAGGCAATCAGCCCCAGCATTTT
CDR3 protein: CASPPPGTGKGGNQPQHF

D gene: .
V gene: TRBV19
clone size: .
J gene: TRBJ2-2
CDR3 DNA: TGTGCCAGTAGCCCCAGATCCTCCGGGGAGCTGTTTTTT
CDR3 protein: CASSPRSSGELFF

D gene: TRBD2
V gene: TRBV19
clone size: .
J gene: TRBJ2-2
CDR3 DNA: TGTGCCAGTAGTTCCGGGGGGGCCCTTGCCTTTACCGGGGAGCTGTTTTTT
CDR3 protein: CASSSGGALAFTGELFF

D gene: TRBD2
V gene: TRBV4-3
clone size: .
J gene: TRBJ2-7
CDR3 DNA: TGCGCCAGCAGCCAGACTAGCGGGGGGGCTTCGGTCTACGAGCAGTACTTC
CDR3 protein: CASSQTSGGASVYEQYF

D gene: .
V gene: TRBV29-1
clone size: .
J gene: TRBJ1-1
CDR3 DNA: TGCAGCGTTGACGGGGCGGGGCCGAACACTGAAGCTTTCTTT
CDR3 protein: CSVDGAGPNTEAFF

D gene: .
V gene: TRBV3-1/TRBV3-2
clone size: .
J gene: TRBJ1-1
CDR3 DNA: TGTGCCAGCAGCCAGAAAGGGGTAACTGAAGCTTTCTTT
CDR3 protein: CASSQKGVTEAFF

D gene: TRBD2
V gene: TRBV9
clone size: .
J gene: TRBJ2-1
CDR3 DNA: TGTGCCAGCAGCGTGACTAGCGGGGGGGCCTACAATGAGCAGTTCTTC
CDR3 protein: CASSVTSGGAYNEQFF

D gene: TRBD1
V gene: TRBV10-2
clone size: .
J gene: TRBJ2-7
CDR3 DNA: TGCGCCAGCACCCAGGACAGGGGTTTCTACGAGCAGTACTTC
CDR3 protein: CASTQDRGFYEQYF

D gene: TRBD2
V gene: TRBV7-6
clone size: .
J gene: TRBJ2-4
CDR3 DNA: TGTGCCAGCAGCTTAGCGGCTAGCGGGGGTCGTGGCATTCAGTACTTC
CDR3 protein: CASSLAASGGRGIQYF

D gene: .
V gene: TRBV4-3
clone size: .
J gene: TRBJ1-6
CDR3 DNA: TGCGCCAGCAGCCAAGTGGAAGCGAGTTCACCCCTCCACTTT
CDR3 protein: CASSQVEASSPLHF

D gene: TRBD1
V gene: TRBV5-1
clone size: once
J gene: TRBJ1-5
CDR3 DNA: TGCGCCAGCAGCTTAGGACAGGGGGGTCAGCCCCAGCATTTT
CDR3 protein: CASSLGQGGQPQHF

D gene: TRBD1
V gene: TRBV5-1
clone size: .
J gene: TRBJ1-1
CDR3 DNA: TGCGCCAGCAGCTCCTCAGGGGGACCCACTGAAGCTTTCTTT
CDR3 protein: CASSSSGGPTEAFF

D gene: .
V gene: TRBV21-1
clone size: .
J gene: TRBJ2-3
CDR3 DNA: TGTGCCAGCAGCAAAGCGAGGGAGGACGGCGTGACATGGGATACGCAGTATTTT
CDR3 protein: CASSKAREDGVTWDTQYF

D gene: TRBD1
V gene: TRBV6-5
clone size: .
J gene: TRBJ1-1
CDR3 DNA: TGTGCCAGCAGTCGGGACAGGGTAAACACTGAAGCTTTCTTT
CDR3 protein: CASSRDRVNTEAFF

D gene: TRBD1
V gene: TRBV24-1
clone size: .
J gene: TRBJ1-2
CDR3 DNA: TGTGCCGCATTATTCCGGGACAGCTATGGCTACACCTTC
CDR3 protein: CAALFRDSYGYTF

D gene: .
V gene: TRBV5-4
clone size: .
J gene: TRBJ1-1
CDR3 DNA: TGTGCCAGCTGGTTGAGGGAGGGCACTGAAGCTTTCTTT
CDR3 protein: CASWLREGTEAFF

D gene: .
V gene: TRBV4-3
clone size: .
J gene: TRBJ2-7
CDR3 DNA: TGCGCCAGCAGCCAAGAGACTTCAAGCCCCTCCGAGCAGTACTTC
CDR3 protein: CASSQETSSPSEQYF

D gene: .
V gene: TRBV6-5
clone size: .
J gene: TRBJ2-3
CDR3 DNA: TGTGCCAGCAGTTACTCGATCCCAGGGGATGGAGATACGCAGTATTTT
CDR3 protein: CASSYSIPGDGDTQYF

D gene: TRBD1
V gene: TRBV6-7
clone size: .
J gene: TRBJ2-1
CDR3 DNA: TGTGCCAGCACCCCCGTTACGGGACAGATACTGAGCTCCTACAATGAGCAGTTCTTC
CDR3 protein: CASTPVTGQILSSYNEQFF

D gene: TRBD2
V gene: TRBV6-1
clone size: once
J gene: TRBJ2-3
CDR3 DNA: TGTGCCAGCAGTGAAGATTATAGCGGGGGGGATACGCAGTATTTT
CDR3 protein: CASSEDYSGGDTQYF

D gene: TRBD2
V gene: TRBV5-5
clone size: .
J gene: TRBJ2-1
CDR3 DNA: TGTGCCAGCAGCTCCCTCCGGCTAGCGGGGTCATACAATGAGCAGTTCTTC
CDR3 protein: CASSSLRLAGSYNEQFF

D gene: TRBD1
V gene: TRBV12-3/TRBV12-4
clone size: .
J gene: TRBJ1-1
CDR3 DNA: TGTGCCAGCAGTCGACAGGGAACCCCTGAAGCTTTCTTT
CDR3 protein: CASSRQGTPEAFF

D gene: .
V gene: TRBV5-1
clone size: .
J gene: TRBJ1-2
CDR3 DNA: TGCGCCAGCGGGGAGGGCCGAAATGGTGGCTACACCTTC
CDR3 protein: CASGEGRNGGYTF

D gene: TRBD1
V gene: TRBV18
clone size: .
J gene: TRBJ1-2
CDR3 DNA: TGTGCCAGCCAGGGGGACAGGAGTAACTATGGCTACACCTTC
CDR3 protein: CASQGDRSNYGYTF

D gene: TRBD1
V gene: TRBV6-5
clone size: once
J gene: TRBJ1-2
CDR3 DNA: TGTGCCAGCCTCCGGGACAGGGGTGACTTTATGGGCTACACCTTC
CDR3 protein: CASLRDRGDFMGYTF

D gene: .
V gene: TRBV27
clone size: .
J gene: TRBJ1-1
CDR3 DNA: TGTGCCAGCAGTTCCGACCCGGGAACTGAAGCTTTCTTT
CDR3 protein: CASSSDPGTEAFF

D gene: TRBD1
V gene: TRBV5-1
clone size: .
J gene: TRBJ1-1
CDR3 DNA: TGCGCCAGCAGCTTGAAGACAGGGGGCGCGTCGACTGAAGCTTTCTTT
CDR3 protein: CASSLKTGGASTEAFF

D gene: .
V gene: TRBV7-3
clone size: .
J gene: TRBJ1-1
CDR3 DNA: TGTGCCAGCAGCTTTGGAGCGGACACTGAAGCTTTCTTT
CDR3 protein: CASSFGADTEAFF

D gene: TRBD2
V gene: TRBV7-6
clone size: once
J gene: TRBJ2-7
CDR3 DNA: TGTGCCAGCAGCTCCCCGCGGGCTAGCGGGGATTACGAGCAGTACTTC
CDR3 protein: CASSSPRASGDYEQYF

D gene: TRBD1
V gene: TRBV10-3
clone size: .
J gene: TRBJ1-1
CDR3 DNA: TGTGCCATCAGCGGGACAGGGCAAACTGAAGCTTTCTTT
CDR3 protein: CAISGTGQTEAFF

D gene: TRBD1
V gene: TRBV3-1/TRBV3-2
clone size: once
J gene: TRBJ1-2
CDR3 DNA: TGTGCCAGCAGCCAAGTCCCCCGGACAGGGGACTATGGCTACACCTTC
CDR3 protein: CASSQVPRTGDYGYTF

D gene: TRBD1
V gene: TRBV7-9
clone size: .
J gene: TRBJ2-7
CDR3 DNA: TGTGCCAGCAGCCCAGACCGGTGGACCAGGGGGACCTACGAGCAGTACTTC
CDR3 protein: CASSPDRWTRGTYEQYF

D gene: .
V gene: TRBV2
clone size: .
J gene: TRBJ1-2
CDR3 DNA: TGTGCCAGCAGGTTTCCCAGTAACTATGGCTACACCTTC
CDR3 protein: CASRFPSNYGYTF

D gene: TRBD1
V gene: TRBV4-1
clone size: .
J gene: TRBJ1-2
CDR3 DNA: TGCGCCAGCAGCCAGCTACAGGGGGAGTGGAACTATGGCTACACCTTC
CDR3 protein: CASSQLQGEWNYGYTF

D gene: .
V gene: TRBV15
clone size: .
J gene: TRBJ2-1
CDR3 DNA: TGTGCCACCAGCAGAGGGGTCCTGGCAGGGCCTTCCAATGAGCAGTTCTTC
CDR3 protein: CATSRGVLAGPSNEQFF

D gene: .
V gene: TRBV19
clone size: .
J gene: TRBJ1-6
CDR3 DNA: TGTGCCAGTAGTATGGCTCAAAAACGGGGAAGTTCACCCCTCCACTTT
CDR3 protein: CASSMAQKRGSSPLHF

D gene: TRBD2
V gene: TRBV6-6
clone size: once
J gene: TRBJ2-5
CDR3 DNA: TGTGCCAGCAGTTACCGGGAGGGGCTGGTGGAGACCCAGTACTTC
CDR3 protein: CASSYREGLVETQYF

D gene: .
V gene: TRBV7-9
clone size: .
J gene: TRBJ1-1
CDR3 DNA: TGTGCCAGCAGCTTAGGGCACCCGAACACTGAAGCTTTCTTT
CDR3 protein: CASSLGHPNTEAFF

D gene: .
V gene: TRBV14
clone size: .
J gene: TRBJ1-1
CDR3 DNA: TGTGCCAGCAGCCAAGATAGGGCCGCGGGAACTGAAGCTTTCTTT
CDR3 protein: CASSQDRAAGTEAFF

D gene: .
V gene: TRBV2
clone size: .
J gene: TRBJ2-1
CDR3 DNA: TGTGCCAGCAGTGAAGTGGGGGGTCCCTACAATGAGCAGTTCTTC
CDR3 protein: CASSEVGGPYNEQFF

D gene: .
V gene: TRBV14
clone size: .
J gene: TRBJ2-3
CDR3 DNA: TGTGCCAGCAGCCTTACTTGGGGCCGCACAGATACGCAGTATTTT
CDR3 protein: CASSLTWGRTDTQYF